These 8 T cell receptor beta chains originate from one sample sequenced in a study of blood T cell repertoires in COVID-19. This table comes from immunoSEQ multiplex PCR, and its TCRdb copy is limited to in-frame clones, with some not included. The sample contains about 300,000 clones, 80% to 90% of which appear only once. Sequenced sample: PBMCs or T cells enriched from blood (not recorded which). The receptors derive from a man between 25 and 39 years old who had recovered from COVID-19.

The rearrangement uses TRBV5-1 and TRBJ2-2; D may be TRBD2 (6 bases). The CDR3 is 13 amino acids. Germline-derived CDR1 and CDR2 are SGHRS and YFSETQ. Trimming stripped 4 bases from V and 7 bases from J, with 11 bases between. The CDR3 here is CASSTPEGGELFF. The DNA of the CDR3 is TGCGCCAGCAGCACTCCGGAGGGCGGGGAGCTGTTTTTT. Supplemented by reference TRBV5-1 and TRBJ2-2, the full variable domain reads KAGVTQTPRYLIKTRGQQVTLSCSPISGHRSVSWYQQTPGQGLQFLFEYFSETQRNKGNFPGRFSGRQFSNSRSEMNVSTLELGDSALYLCASSTPEGGELFFGEGSRLTVL.

The chain employs TRBV28 and TRBJ2-1; 9 bases align to TRBD2. This CDR3 contains 16 residues. V lost 4 bases to trimming and J lost 4 bases; unmatched junction nucleotides: 8. Germline CDR1 and CDR2: MDHEN and SYDVKM. The CDR3 is CASSSPASGDYNEQFF. DNA for the CDR3: TGTGCCAGCAGTTCCCCCGCTAGCGGGGATTACAATGAGCAGTTCTTC.

The chain combines TRBV6-4 with TRBJ2-6; TRBD1 might be the D (5 bases). The germline V gene encodes CDR1 MRHNA and CDR2 SNTAGT. With 2 bases removed from V and 2 bases from J, the gap between germline ends came to 10 bases. The CDR3 runs to 16 residues. CDR3 coding DNA: TGTGCCAGCAGTGACCAGGGAAGGACTGGGGCCAACGTCCTGACTTTC. Its translation: CASSDQGRTGANVLTF.

This clone was observed once. The chain recombines TRBV19 with TRBJ2-3, with 7 bases that match TRBD2. Germline CDR1 is LNHDA and CDR2 is SQIVND (reference sequence). The J segment lost 6 bases and the V segment lost 4 bases, leaving 4 bases of the junction unmatched. The CDR3 runs to 13 residues. CDR3 coding DNA: TGTGCCAGTAGTAGAGCGGGGATGGATACGCAGTATTTT. Its protein is CASSRAGMDTQYF.

The chain employs TRBV2 and TRBJ2-6, with 7 bases lining up with TRBD1. The germline V gene encodes CDR1 SNHLY and CDR2 FYNNEI. This CDR3 contains 16 residues. V lost 6 bases to trimming and J lost 2 bases; unmatched junction nucleotides: 7. The CDR3, as DNA: TGTGCCAGCAGCCCATCCGGACAGGCTGGGGCCAACGTCCTGACTTTC. Encoded protein: CASSPSGQAGANVLTF.

This sequence joins TRBV9 and TRBJ2-1; TRBD2 matches at 11 bases. The CDR3 is 17 amino acids. J gave up 3 bases and V 4 bases, and 9 bases lay outside the gene matches. CDR1 is SGDLS, CDR2 YYNGEE, per germline. The CDR3 bases are TGTGCCAGCAGCAGCCAAGGGGGGACTAGCGGCTACAATGAGCAGTTCTTC. It specifies CASSSQGGTSGYNEQFF.

The V call is TRBV5-4, the J call TRBJ1-2, with a tentative D call TRBD1 (5 bases). CDR3 length equals 13 residues. Germline V gene data show CDR1 as SGHNT and CDR2 as YYREEE (reference sequence). The V end was cut by 4 bases, the J end by 4 bases, with 11 bases between. CDR3 in amino acids: CASSPGGAYGYTF. Written as DNA, the CDR3 is TGTGCCAGCAGCCCCGGGGGAGCCTATGGCTACACCTTC. The full variable domain, completed using reference TRBV5-4 and TRBJ1-2, is ETGVTQSPTHLIKTRGQQVTLRCSSQSGHNTVSWYQQALGQGPQFIFQYYREEENGRGNFPPRFSGLQFPNYSSELNVNALELDDSALYLCASSPGGAYGYTFGSGTRLTVV.

The chain links TRBV6-1 to TRBJ2-1; TRBD1 matches 9 bases. V was clipped by 2 bases and J by 8 bases; unmatched bases: 7. Germline loops: CDR1 MNHNS, CDR2 SASEGT. This CDR3 has 15 residues. The CDR3 DNA is TGTGCCAGCAGTGAATATACAGGGGGCGCGGATGAGCAGTTCTTC. This codes for CASSEYTGGADEQFF.